This T cell receptor (beta chain) comes out of a study of blood T cell repertoires in COVID-19 (dated by TCRdb to 2020 to 2022). General notes on the study: Samples from collaborators originated in the United States, Italy and Spain and spanned both the acute and convalescent phases of COVID-19. The repertoires were released in a freely available public database intended as a resource for research on the immune response to SARS-CoV-2. Where HLA class I and class II types were available, the types were taken from metadata supplied by the sample provider, not from assay-based typing. The prospective study material was composed of cDNA or gDNA derived from T cells, B-cell-depleted T cells, or PBMCs. The sample metadata nearly always contained a de-identified subject ID, COVID-19 status, age in years and sex. Subjects who had been exposed to COVID-19, were actively infected with it, or had recovered from it provided the deeply sampled blood TCRbeta repertoires that made up the dataset. Samples came from the ongoing ImmuneRACE study (first 160 participants) plus 1,254 subjects from 6 global collaborators. General conclusions and limits of the study: How much clinical and demographic metadata was included differed by source and by participant, and the metadata was provided uncurated.

TCRbeta CDR3 regions were amplified from genomic DNA using the immunoSEQ Assay, a bias-controlled multiplex PCR. From the authors' description of their analysis: The number of nucleated cells in each sample was estimated from the amplification of reference gene primers within the assay. Sequence reads were collapsed and filtered to measure the absolute abundance of every unique TCRbeta CDR3 rearrangement. For each sample, productive Simpson clonality was calculated as the square root of Simpson's diversity index over productive rearrangements. TCRdb holds this immuneACCESS table with in-frame rearrangements only. Some clones are missing; in checked studies, unresolved V genes explain under half, and the rest has no known cause. V, J and clone size are taken as reported in that table, and D and trimming were inferred from the DNA itself. For this sample the table gives 250,000 to 300,000 clones, of which approximately 87% were detected only once. The ten most abundant clones make up 12% of the sample.

At one collaborating source in Seattle, patients were enrolled during active infection and were followed longitudinally through the course of disease. The collaborating institutions used their own protocols to collect whole blood in K2EDTA tubes. For TCRbeta analysis, collaborators shipped samples in one of three forms: frozen whole blood, isolated PBMCs, or DNA extracted from either of those sample types. The CDR3, from cysteine to phenylalanine, totals 14 residues. The entry retains the CDR3 DNA only, 42 bases that are in frame from base 1. CDR1 SEHNR and CDR2 FQNEAQ were looked up in the germline V gene (reference sequence). V is pared back by 1 base and J by 7 bases, with 13 bases lying between the germline termini. Comment on this clone: No antigen is known for it. Base-call qualities are not available, and no considerably larger clone is one nucleotide away.

The receptor's source is a young woman with COVID-19, enrolled during active disease. The V and J segments used are TRBV7-9 and TRBJ2-5; TRBD2 is perhaps the D gene, given 5 matching bases. The sample comprised peripheral blood. The bases read TGTGCCAGCAGCTTAGTGGCGGGTCGGGGGACCCAGTACTTC. It translates as CASSLVAGRGTQYF.